One and the same sample provided the 27 T cell receptor beta chains below, sequenced in a study of cytomegalovirus exposure and HLA in healthy donors (dated by TCRdb to the late 2010s). The library was made by the immunoSEQ multiplex PCR assay. For the multiplex PCR, a mixture combining 60 forward primers for TCR Vbeta segments and 13 reverse primers for TCR Jbeta segments was used. The immuneACCESS repertoire file appears here via TCRdb, limited to in-frame rearrangements. These files lack a portion of the clones; in checked studies, under half of the deficit traces to unresolved V genes, and the cause of the others is not known. This sample has about 100,000 clones in its table, and about 76% of those were observed once. 4.2% of the sample comes from the top ten. The source material was PBMCs. These receptors were taken from a woman in her 70s in good health and CMV-seropositive.

The chain links TRBV21-1 to TRBJ2-7; TRBD2, as called in the table, went unchecked against the DNA. TRBV21-1 has pseudogene status. The length of the CDR3 is 15 residues. The DNA of the CDR3 is TGTGCCAGGGGAGCGGGAGGGACCTTCTCCTACGAGCAGTACTTC. Protein sequence: CARGAGGTFSYEQYF.

The V gene is TRBV27, the J gene TRBJ2-7, with D possibly TRBD2 on 5 matching bases. V lost 7 bases and J 0 bases, leaving 16 bases between the germline ends. Germline CDR1 reads MNHEY; CDR2 reads SMNVEV (reference sequence). The CDR3 has 15 residues. CDR3 bases: TGTGCCAGCACCCTCAGGCGAGGGTTCTCCTACGAGCAGTACTTC. It codes for CASTLRRGFSYEQYF.

V gene TRBV27 combines with J gene TRBJ2-6; the D gene is possibly TRBD2 (6 bases). CDR1 MNHEY and CDR2 SMNVEV come from the germline V gene (reference sequence). The CDR3 totals 16 residues. Deletions cut 2 bases from V and 3 bases from J, with 11 bases between. The DNA of the CDR3 is TGTGCCAGCAGTTTACGCGGGGCTCTTGGGGCCAACGTCCTGACTTTC. Residues: CASSLRGALGANVLTF.

The chain links TRBV18 to TRBJ2-7; the match to TRBD1 covers 9 bases. From germline, CDR1 is KGHSH and CDR2 LQKENI. Trimming cost V 0 bases and J 5 bases; bases outside gene matches: 8. The length of the CDR3 is 16 residues. Here the CDR3 reads CASSPPGTGITHEQYF. DNA for the CDR3: TGTGCCAGCTCACCACCGGGGACAGGGATCACCCACGAGCAGTACTTC.

The chain combines TRBV7-3 with TRBJ2-2; 12 nucleotides line up with TRBD2. CDR1 and CDR2 from the germline V gene are SGHTA and FQGTGA. The CDR3 extends over 15 amino acids. V trimming: 5 bases; J trimming: 5 bases; junction bases outside the gene matches: 3. As DNA, the CDR3 is TGTGCCAGCAGCCTCGGGACTAGCGGGACCGGGGAGCTGTTTTTT. Protein sequence: CASSLGTSGTGELFF.

The chain carries TRBV7-2 and TRBJ2-3; possible D gene TRBD2, 7 bases. Trimming shortened V by 4 bases and J by 4 bases, and 15 bases separated the two germline ends. Germline V gene lookup returns CDR1 SGHTA and CDR2 FQGNSA. The CDR3 contains 15 residues. This CDR3 is CASSSGGGGADTQYF. The CDR3 bases are TGTGCCAGCAGCTCCGGGGGCGGGGGCGCAGATACGCAGTATTTT.

The chain couples TRBV5-4 to TRBJ2-5, with a tentative D call TRBD1 (5 bases). V lost 0 bases, J lost 2 bases, and 8 bases lay in between. Germline V gene lookup returns CDR1 SGHNT and CDR2 YYREEE (reference sequence). The CDR3 runs 14 residues. CDR3 amino acids: CASSLETAQETQYF. DNA for the CDR3: TGTGCCAGCAGCTTGGAGACAGCACAAGAGACCCAGTACTTC. Variable domain in full (rest from reference TRBV5-4 and TRBJ2-5): ETGVTQSPTHLIKTRGQQVTLRCSSQSGHNTVSWYQQALGQGPQFIFQYYREEENGRGNFPPRFSGLQFPNYSSELNVNALELDDSALYLCASSLETAQETQYFGPGTRLLVL.

Notes on this clone: One end of the junction does not line up with germline, which may come from a read error. The chain has TRBV7-6 and TRBJ2-3, with D perhaps matching TRBD2 (6 bases). Germline V gives CDR1 SGHVS, CDR2 FNYEAQ. The CDR3 totals 16 residues. CDR3 loop: CSSSLEGGGRSDTQYF. Written as DNA, the CDR3 is TGTTCCAGCAGCTTAGAAGGCGGAGGGAGGTCAGATACGCAGTATTTT.

The chain is built from TRBV6-1 and TRBJ1-2, with TRBD1 as a possible D gene (5 bases). V was cut by 5 bases and J by 2 bases, with 9 bases left in between. The CDR3 contains 13 residues. Germline values: CDR1 MNHNS, CDR2 SASEGT. The CDR3 region has the DNA TGTGCCAGCAGTAGAGCAGGGAACTATGGCTACACCTTC. It encodes CASSRAGNYGYTF.

The rearrangement links TRBV28 to TRBJ2-7; the match to TRBD1 covers 9 bases. Per the germline V gene, CDR1 is MDHEN and CDR2 is SYDVKM. V lost 5 bases to trimming and J lost 5 bases; unmatched junction nucleotides: 10. The CDR3 runs to 15 residues. The DNA for the CDR3 is TGTGCCAGCAGTCCAGTGGGACAGGGTGATAACGAGCAGTACTTC. This sequence encodes CASSPVGQGDNEQYF.

The V and J genes are TRBV4-2 and TRBJ2-3; 7 nucleotides align to TRBD1. V was clipped by 2 bases and J by 2 bases; unmatched bases: 4. Per germline, CDR1 LGHNA and CDR2 YNFKEQ. The CDR3 is made up of 15 amino acids. The CDR3 region is CASSQPQGPTDTQYF. The CDR3 DNA is TGTGCCAGCAGCCAACCACAGGGGCCCACAGATACGCAGTATTTT.

This clone has a handful of counts. J is TRBJ2-7 and V is TRBV7-9, with D possibly being TRBD1 (6 bases). Germline CDR1 is SEHNR and CDR2 is FQNEAQ (reference sequence). The ends were cut back, 5 bases at V and 5 bases at J, with 13 bases in the middle. The CDR3 totals 13 residues. The CDR3 coding sequence is TGTGCCAGCAGCCGGACAGTGCTGGACGAGCAGTACTTC. Translated, it gives CASSRTVLDEQYF.

The chain carries TRBV28 and TRBJ1-1; D uncertain. Germline V gene sequence: CDR1 MDHEN, CDR2 SYDVKM. V was cut by 3 bases and J by 1 base, with 12 bases left in between. The CDR3 covers 15 residues. This chain's CDR3 is CASSLPSGGNTEAFF. The CDR3 DNA follows: TGTGCCAGCAGTTTGCCCTCGGGAGGGAACACTGAAGCTTTCTTT. The variable domain in full, with the rest retrieved from reference TRBV28 and TRBJ1-1, is DVKVTQSSRYLVKRTGEKVFLECVQDMDHENMFWYRQDPGLGLRLIYFSYDVKMKEKGDIPEGYSVSREKKERFSLILESASTNQTSMYLCASSLPSGGNTEAFFGQGTRLTVV.

J is TRBJ2-7 and V is TRBV19; 9 bases are a match to TRBD1. This CDR3 is 14 amino acids long. J lost 5 bases, V lost 7 bases, and 9 bases had no gene match. The germline CDR1 and CDR2 sequences are LNHDA and SQIVND (reference sequence). The CDR3 protein is CASNMGQGIHEQYF. In DNA, the CDR3 is TGTGCCAGTAACATGGGACAGGGAATCCACGAGCAGTACTTC.

The chain employs TRBV7-9 and TRBJ2-5, with 10 nucleotides matching TRBD2. Per germline, CDR1 SEHNR and CDR2 FQNEAQ (reference sequence). Losses at the gene ends were 5 bases for V and 4 bases for J; bases not matched to a gene: 10. The CDR3 spans 16 residues. The chain's CDR3 is CASSPPFSSGRETQYF. In DNA, the CDR3 is TGTGCCAGCAGCCCACCCTTCTCTAGCGGGAGAGAGACCCAGTACTTC.

V gene TRBV5-1 combines with J gene TRBJ2-1; 7 bases agree with TRBD2. Germline V gene lookup returns CDR1 SGHRS and CDR2 YFSETQ. The CDR3 totals 15 residues. The V segment lost 4 bases and the J segment 2 bases; nucleotides outside the gene matches: 6. The CDR3 loop is CASSPGLEPYNEQFF. The CDR3 coding sequence is TGCGCCAGCAGCCCCGGACTAGAACCCTACAATGAGCAGTTCTTC.

The rearrangement uses TRBV30 and TRBJ1-3; D is uncertain. The CDR3 contains 16 residues. Germline loops: CDR1 GTSNPN, CDR2 SVGIG (reference sequence). V shed 2 bases and J shed 1 base, with 15 bases lying between them. CDR3 nucleotides: TGTGCCTGGAGTATCGCGCACGGGTTTTCTGGAAACACCATATATTTT. Its protein product is CAWSIAHGFSGNTIYF.

The chain carries TRBV7-9 and TRBJ2-5, with D possibly TRBD1 on 5 matching bases. The CDR3 sequence is 14 residues long. Germline CDR1 SEHNR, CDR2 FQNEAQ (reference sequence). Trimming cost V 1 base and J 4 bases, with 10 bases left between them. CDR3 sequence: CASSLVGAAETQYF. CDR3 coding DNA: TGTGCCAGCAGCTTAGTAGGGGCAGCAGAGACCCAGTACTTC.

As for this clone: In the same sample, other DNA sequences code for this CDR3. V gene TRBV7-2 combines with J gene TRBJ2-7; TRBD2 matches at 10 bases. Looked up from germline, CDR1 is SGHTA and CDR2 is FQGNSA. This CDR3 is 15 amino acids long. The V segment lost 0 bases and the J segment 4 bases; nucleotides outside the gene matches: 3. CDR3 nucleotide sequence: TGTGCCAGCAGCTTAGCTAGCGGGGGGTTATACGAGCAGTACTTC. It encodes CASSLASGGLYEQYF.

The chain joins TRBV7-2 to TRBJ1-1, with D unclear. CDR1 and CDR2 from the germline V gene are SGHTA and FQGNSA. V gave up 3 bases and J gave up 5 bases, with 13 bases separating them. The CDR3 contains 14 residues. CDR3: CASSLRAGGTEAFF. DNA of the CDR3: TGTGCCAGCAGCTTGCGGGCGGGAGGGACTGAAGCTTTCTTT.

This clone has more than one count but fewer than ten. The chain combines TRBV7-9 with TRBJ1-1; D unclear. Trimming removed 10 bases at V and 1 base at J, with 13 bases between. Germline V CDR1 and CDR2: SEHNR, FQNEAQ (reference sequence). The length of the CDR3 is 13 residues. CDR3 DNA sequence: TGTGCCACCAATGCGGCGGAGAACACTGAAGCTTTCTTT. Protein: CATNAAENTEAFF.

J is TRBJ1-1 and V is TRBV4-1; D perhaps matches TRBD1 (5 bases). V was cut by 0 bases and J by 0 bases, with 17 bases left in between. This CDR3 comprises 18 residues. In germline, CDR1 is MGHRA, CDR2 YSYEKL. The CDR3 loop reads CASSQEPLARGMNTEAFF. The CDR3 DNA reads as TGCGCCAGCAGCCAAGAGCCACTAGCAAGGGGAATGAACACTGAAGCTTTCTTT.

The chain is built from TRBV4-2 and TRBJ2-6, with 10 bases lining up with TRBD2. The V gene's germline CDR1 is LGHNA and CDR2 YNFKEQ. The CDR3 has 17 amino acids. V shed 4 bases, J shed 0 bases, and the junction held 3 bases outside the gene matches. The CDR3 loop reads CASSLGTSASGANVLTF. CDR3 in DNA: TGTGCCAGCAGCCTCGGGACTAGCGCCTCTGGGGCCAACGTCCTGACTTTC.

The CDR3 region has the DNA TGTGCCAGCAGCAAGACTAGCGGGAGGGCTGTCGGGACAGATACGCAGTATTTT. This encodes CASSKTSGRAVGTDTQYF. The V and J genes are TRBV5-4 and TRBJ2-3; 14 nucleotides align to TRBD2. Germline values: CDR1 SGHNT, CDR2 YYREEE (reference sequence). The V segment lost 4 bases and the J segment 3 bases; nucleotides outside the gene matches: 10. The CDR3 covers 18 residues. The full variable domain, with the rest looked up from reference TRBV5-4 and TRBJ2-3, is ETGVTQSPTHLIKTRGQQVTLRCSSQSGHNTVSWYQQALGQGPQFIFQYYREEENGRGNFPPRFSGLQFPNYSSELNVNALELDDSALYLCASSKTSGRAVGTDTQYFGPGTRLTVL.

This clone has a single count. The chain has TRBV19 and TRBJ2-1; 9 bases map to TRBD2. V lost 5 bases to trimming and J lost 2 bases; unmatched junction nucleotides: 13. Germline V gene data show CDR1 as LNHDA and CDR2 as SQIVND (reference sequence). This CDR3 spans 18 amino acids. The CDR3 sequence: CASSPSLLSGRPYNEQFF. The DNA for the CDR3 is TGTGCCAGTAGTCCTTCCCTCCTTAGCGGGAGACCCTACAATGAGCAGTTCTTC.

This clone was seen more than once but under ten times. The chain has TRBV5-6 and TRBJ1-1; no firm D call. The CDR3 totals 12 residues. V shed 2 bases and J shed 1 base, with 3 bases lying between them. Germline values: CDR1 SGHDT, CDR2 YYEEEE. The DNA of the CDR3 is TGTGCCAGCAGCTTACAGAACACTGAAGCTTTCTTT. The encoded protein is CASSLQNTEAFF.

This chain uses TRBV6-5 with TRBJ1-1; tentatively, D is TRBD1 (6 bases). There are 12 residues in the CDR3. Deletions cut 8 bases from V and 1 base from J, with 8 bases between. The germline V gene encodes CDR1 MNHEY and CDR2 SVGAGI. Here the CDR3 DNA reads TGTGCCAGCGACAGGCAGAACACTGAAGCTTTCTTT. Protein: CASDRQNTEAFF.